This TCR beta chain was recorded in a study of beta chain features in type 1 diabetes. Study details: Summed over all samples, the examined sorted cells came to 95 million to 130 million.

Per germline, CDR1 SEHNR and CDR2 FQNEAQ (reference sequence). V lost 5 bases and J lost 2; bases outside the gene matches: 7. The CDR3 totals 15 residues. This clone has just a few counts. Its antigen is not identified. Study outcomes and limitations: Within each of all four CD4+ subsets, Type 1 diabetes patients had TCRB CDR3s that were moderately but significantly shorter. Equally in patients and controls, PCR might preferentially amplify shorter templates. An over-representation of cells with high TCR expression could result from cDNA sequencing.

Isolated RNA was reverse transcribed in full, so expressed TCRB transcripts were sequenced. An average of around 3.5 million reads was obtained for naive, central memory and regulatory T cell samples. Assay: immunoSEQ multiplex PCR; the TCRdb copy retains only in-frame clones and omits some. The data hold hundreds of thousands of clones, with about 14% observed a single time. The TCR was taken from a man younger than 35 with type 1 diabetes. The sequencing sample was made of naive CD4+ T cells from blood. The V gene is TRBV7-9, the J gene TRBJ2-7, with 9 bases identical to TRBD2. The CDR3 loop is CASSKLAGVAYEQYF. CDR3 in DNA: TGTGCCAGCAGCAAATTAGCGGGGGTAGCCTACGAGCAGTACTTC.